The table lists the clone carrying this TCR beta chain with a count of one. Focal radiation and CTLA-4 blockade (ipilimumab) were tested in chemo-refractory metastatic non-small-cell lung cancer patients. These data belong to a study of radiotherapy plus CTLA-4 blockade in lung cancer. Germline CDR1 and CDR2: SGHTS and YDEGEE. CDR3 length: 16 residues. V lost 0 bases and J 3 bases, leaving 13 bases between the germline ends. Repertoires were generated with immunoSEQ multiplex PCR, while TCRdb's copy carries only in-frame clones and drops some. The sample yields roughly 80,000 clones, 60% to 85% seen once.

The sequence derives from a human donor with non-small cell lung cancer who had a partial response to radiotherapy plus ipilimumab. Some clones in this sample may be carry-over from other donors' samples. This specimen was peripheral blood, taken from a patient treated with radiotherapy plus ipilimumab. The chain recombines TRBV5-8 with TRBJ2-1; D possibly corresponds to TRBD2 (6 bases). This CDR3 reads CASSLAVSRDYNEQFF. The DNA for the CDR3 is TGTGCCAGCAGCTTGGCCGTCTCGCGGGACTACAATGAGCAGTTCTTC.